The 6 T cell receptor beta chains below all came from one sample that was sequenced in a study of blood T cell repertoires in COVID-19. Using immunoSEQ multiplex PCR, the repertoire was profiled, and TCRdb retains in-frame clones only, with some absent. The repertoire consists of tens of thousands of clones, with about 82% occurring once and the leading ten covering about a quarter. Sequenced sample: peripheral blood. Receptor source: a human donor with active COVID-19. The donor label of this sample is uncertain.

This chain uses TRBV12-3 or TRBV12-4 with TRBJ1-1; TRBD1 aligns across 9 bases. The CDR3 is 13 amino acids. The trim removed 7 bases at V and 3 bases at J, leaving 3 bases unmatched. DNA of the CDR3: TGTGCCAGCATAAGGACAGGGGACACTGAAGCTTTCTTT. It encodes CASIRTGDTEAFF.

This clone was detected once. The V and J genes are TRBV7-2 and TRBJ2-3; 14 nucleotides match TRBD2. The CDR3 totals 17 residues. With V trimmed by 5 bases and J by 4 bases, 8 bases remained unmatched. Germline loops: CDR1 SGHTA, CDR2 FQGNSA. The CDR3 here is CASSPRLAGGFSDTQYF. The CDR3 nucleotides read TGTGCCAGCAGCCCGCGACTAGCGGGAGGGTTTTCAGATACGCAGTATTTT.

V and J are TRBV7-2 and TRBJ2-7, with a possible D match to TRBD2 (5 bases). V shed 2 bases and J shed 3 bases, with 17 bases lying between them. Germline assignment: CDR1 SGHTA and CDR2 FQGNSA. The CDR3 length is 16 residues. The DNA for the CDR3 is TGTGCCAGCAGCTTAATGTTCGGCGGGTCCTACTACGAGCAGTACTTC. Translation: CASSLMFGGSYYEQYF.

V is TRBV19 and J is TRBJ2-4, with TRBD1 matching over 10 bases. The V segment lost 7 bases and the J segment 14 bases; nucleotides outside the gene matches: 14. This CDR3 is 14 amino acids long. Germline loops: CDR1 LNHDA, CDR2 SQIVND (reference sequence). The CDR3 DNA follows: TGTGCCAGTACCACTGGACAGGGGGGAGATTTAAAGTACTTC. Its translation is CASTTGQGGDLKYF.

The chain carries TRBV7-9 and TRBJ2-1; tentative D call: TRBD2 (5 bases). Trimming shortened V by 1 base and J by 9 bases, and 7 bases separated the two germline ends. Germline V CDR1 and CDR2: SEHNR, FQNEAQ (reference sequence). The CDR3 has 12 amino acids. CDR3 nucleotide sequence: TGTGCCAGCAGCTTAGGGACTGCTGAGCAGTTCTTC. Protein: CASSLGTAEQFF.

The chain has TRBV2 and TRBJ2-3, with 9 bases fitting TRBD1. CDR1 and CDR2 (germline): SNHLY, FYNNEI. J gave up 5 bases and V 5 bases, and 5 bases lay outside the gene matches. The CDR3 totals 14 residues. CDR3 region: CASSRTGGRDTQYF. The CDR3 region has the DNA TGTGCCAGCAGTAGAACAGGGGGCAGAGATACGCAGTATTTT. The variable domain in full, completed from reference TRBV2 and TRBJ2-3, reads EPEVTQTPSHQVTQMGQEVILRCVPISNHLYFYWYRQILGQKVEFLVSFYNNEISEKSEIFDDQFSVERPDGSNFTLKIRSTKLEDSAMYFCASSRTGGRDTQYFGPGTRLTVL.